This T cell receptor (beta chain) originates from a study of cytomegalovirus exposure and HLA in healthy donors. The study sampled nominally healthy donors, though unrecorded immune exposures were likely. Germline V lookup: CDR1 LNHDA, CDR2 SQIVND (reference sequence). The CDR3 sequence is 13 residues long. The V and J ends lost 2 bases and 0 bases respectively, with 4 bases between them. The study ran its PCR with 60 Vbeta and 13 Jbeta primers. Sequencing was performed with immunoSEQ multiplex PCR; in TCRdb, only in-frame clones are kept and a portion is missing. Among roughly 100,000 clones listed, 76% were seen once.

Sequencing was carried out using PBMCs. This clonotype was sampled from a man aged 40-50 years in good health and CMV-seropositive. The genes are TRBV19 and TRBJ1-1; D gene ambiguous. CDR3 amino acids: CASSIIMNTEAFF. The CDR3 nucleotides read TGTGCCAGTAGTATAATTATGAACACTGAAGCTTTCTTT.